Listed here are 29 T cell receptor beta chains from one sample, sequenced in a study of blood T cells in healthy people across ages. The use of a sample-barcoded 5' primer and a J-beta primer mix characterized a second PCR of roughly 6 to 11 cycles. TCRdb processed the 5' RACE reads anew with MiXCR; each CDR3 protein has one entry. The sample carries 550,000 to 700,000 distinct CDR3 sequences, 27% recorded once. The source material was blood. The receptors were sampled from a woman aged 70-85 years in good health.

The rearrangement uses TRBV29-1 and TRBJ2-3, with a tentative D call TRBD2 (5 bases). Trimming cost V 0 bases and J 3 bases, with 10 bases left between them. CDR3 length: 14 amino acids. The germline V gene encodes CDR1 SQVTM and CDR2 ANQGSEA. The CDR3, as DNA: TGCAGCGTTGAAGATCCGAGCGGAACAGATACGCAGTATTTT. Translated: CSVEDPSGTDTQYF.

The genes are TRBV10-3 and TRBJ2-3; D is possibly TRBD2 (7 bases). Germline V gene data show CDR1 as ENHRY and CDR2 as SYGVKD. The CDR3 runs to 17 residues. Trimming left V 3 bases short and J 0 bases short, with 16 bases between. As DNA, the CDR3 is TGTGCCATCAGTGACCAAGCACGGGGGGCGAGCACAGATACGCAGTATTTT. It translates to CAISDQARGASTDTQYF.

This clonotype was seen a handful of times. The V call is TRBV20-1, the J call TRBJ2-7, with D unclear. The end of the DNA is better explained by TRBJ2-1, so the J call may be wrong. The CDR3 has 11 residues. CDR1 is DFQATT and CDR2 is SNEGSKA in the germline V gene (reference sequence). The CDR3 protein is CSAVDRVEQFF. Here the CDR3 DNA reads TGCAGTGCTGTGGACCGCGTGGAGCAGTTCTTC.

The chain is built from TRBV20-1 and TRBJ1-1, with D unclear. Germline V lookup: CDR1 DFQATT, CDR2 SNEGSKA (reference sequence). V was cut by 4 bases and J by 1 base, with 4 bases left in between. The CDR3 totals 11 residues. CDR3 sequence reads: CSAKGNTEAFF. As DNA, the CDR3 is TGCAGTGCTAAGGGGAACACTGAAGCTTTCTTT.

This clonotype came up a few times. This chain connects TRBV18 to TRBJ2-5, with a tentative D call TRBD1 (5 bases). Germline-derived CDR1 and CDR2 are KGHSH and LQKENI. This CDR3 has 15 amino acids. The V gene lost 4 bases and the J gene lost 2 bases, with 14 bases spanning the gap. CDR3 sequence (DNA): TGTGCCAGCTCACTAAACACAGGAACACAAGAGACCCAGTACTTC. Translated, it gives CASSLNTGTQETQYF.

The chain links TRBV30 to TRBJ1-2; no reliable D call. Per germline, CDR1 GTSNPN and CDR2 SVGIG (reference sequence). The CDR3 length is 16 residues. The germline V and J ends were trimmed by 4 bases and 5 bases, with 23 bases remaining between them. CDR3 sequence: CAWNPSRVRPFYGYTF. In nucleotides, the CDR3 is TGTGCCTGGAATCCCAGTAGGGTCAGGCCTTTTTATGGCTACACCTTC. Together with reference TRBV30 and TRBJ1-2, the CDR3 gives the full variable domain: SQTIHQWPATLVQPVGSPLSLECTVEGTSNPNLYWYRQAAGRGLQLLFYSVGIGQISSEVPQNLSASRPQDRQFILSSKKLLLSDSGFYLCAWNPSRVRPFYGYTFGSGTRLTVV.

J is TRBJ2-3 and V is TRBV7-2, with D possibly being TRBD1 or TRBD2 (7 bases each). V lost 1 base to trimming and J lost 3 bases, with 14 bases between them. The germline V gene encodes CDR1 SGHTA and CDR2 FQGNSA. The CDR3 is made up of 16 amino acids. For the CDR3, the DNA is TGTGCCAGCAGCTTAGGGGTCAGGGGGGGGACAGATACGCAGTATTTT. Encoded protein: CASSLGVRGGTDTQYF. The full variable domain, its missing parts supplied by reference TRBV7-2 and TRBJ2-3, is GAGVSQSPSNKVTEKGKDVELRCDPISGHTALYWYRQSLGQGLEFLIYFQGNSAPDKSGLPSDRFSAERTGGSVSTLTIQRTQQEDSAVYLCASSLGVRGGTDTQYFGPGTRLTVL.

In the case of this clonotype: A junction boundary mismatches the germline segment, possibly from a read error. The rearrangement links TRBV10-3 to TRBJ2-5; 14 bases map to TRBD2. The CDR3 extends over 15 amino acids. CDR1 is ENHRY, CDR2 SYGVKD, per germline. CDR3 residues: CAVSEGLAGVETQYF. CDR3 nucleotide sequence: TGTGCCGTCAGTGAGGGACTAGCGGGAGTAGAGACCCAGTACTTC.

This clonotype was seen only a few times. CDR3 nucleotide sequence: TGTGCCAGCAGCTTTCGAGGGGCCTCCTACGAGCAGTACTTC. Its translation: CASSFRGASYEQYF. The V gene is TRBV11-1, the J gene TRBJ2-7, with D possibly called TRBD1 or TRBD2 (5 bases each). Per germline, CDR1 SGHAT and CDR2 FQDESV (reference sequence). The CDR3 is 14 amino acids. Trimming cost V 3 bases and J 0 bases, with 9 bases left between them. The variable domain in full, completed from reference TRBV11-1 and TRBJ2-7, reads EAEVAQSPRYKITEKSQAVAFWCDPISGHATLYWYRQILGQGPELLVQFQDESVVDDSQLPKDRFSAERLKGVDSTLKIQPAELGDSAMYLCASSFRGASYEQYFGPGTRLTVT.

This clonotype was found a few times. V is TRBV25-1 and J is TRBJ1-4; 7 nucleotides line up with TRBD1. Trimming removed 0 bases from V and 5 bases from J; junction bases left unmatched: 6. The CDR3 is 16 amino acids. CDR1 is MGHDK, CDR2 SYGVNS, per germline. CDR3 coding DNA: TGTGCCAGCAGTGAATACAGGGACAGCCTGAATGAAAAACTGTTTTTT. Translating gives CASSEYRDSLNEKLFF. The entire variable domain, with the rest obtained from reference TRBV25-1 and TRBJ1-4, is as follows: EADIYQTPRYLVIGTGKKITLECSQTMGHDKMYWYQQDPGMELHLIHYSYGVNSTEKGDLSSESTVSRIRTEHFPLTLESARPSHTSQYLCASSEYRDSLNEKLFFGSGTQLSVL.

This clonotype was detected a few times. The chain uses TRBV7-2 and TRBJ2-5; a weak D match, TRBD2 (5 bases). The better agreement between TRBJ2-1 and the DNA end casts doubt on the J call. Per the germline V gene, CDR1 is SGHTA and CDR2 is FQGNSA. The length of the CDR3 is 15 residues. The CDR3 sequence is CASSLDRMRAGEQFF. The DNA of the CDR3 is TGTGCCAGCAGCTTAGATCGGATGAGGGCCGGTGAGCAGTTCTTC.

The chain couples TRBV7-9 to TRBJ2-1, with TRBD1 matching over 12 bases. The V and J ends lost 5 bases and 14 bases, in that order; junction bases with no gene match: 7. The CDR3 length is 13 residues. Germline V CDR1 and CDR2: SEHNR, FQNEAQ (reference sequence). DNA of the CDR3: TGTGCCAGCAGCAGGGACAGGGGGCTAGTGGAGTTCTTC. It specifies CASSRDRGLVEFF. Looking up the rest from reference TRBV7-9 and TRBJ2-1 gives the full variable domain: DTGVSQNPRHKITKRGQNVTFRCDPISEHNRLYWYRQTLGQGPEFLTYFQNEAQLEKSRLLSDRFSAERPKGSFSTLEIQRTEQGDSAMYLCASSRDRGLVEFFGPGTRLTVL.

This clonotype was detected only a few times. The rearrangement uses TRBV7-2 and TRBJ2-1; 11 bases are a match to TRBD2. Unmatched junction bases numbered 7, after V lost 1 base and J lost 2 bases. The CDR3 consists of 18 residues. The germline V gene encodes CDR1 SGHTA and CDR2 FQGNSA. DNA of the CDR3: TGTGCCAGCAGCTTAGTTAGCGGGGGGGCCAGAGCCTACAATGAGCAGTTCTTC. Its protein product is CASSLVSGGARAYNEQFF. The complete variable domain, with remaining parts taken from reference TRBV7-2 and TRBJ2-1, reads GAGVSQSPSNKVTEKGKDVELRCDPISGHTALYWYRQSLGQGLEFLIYFQGNSAPDKSGLPSDRFSAERTGGSVSTLTIQRTQQEDSAVYLCASSLVSGGARAYNEQFFGPGTRLTVL.

V is TRBV10-3 and J is TRBJ2-3, with TRBD1 as a possible D gene (6 bases). The length of the CDR3 is 13 residues. The V gene lost 9 bases and the J gene lost 3 bases, with 13 bases spanning the gap. The V gene's germline CDR1 is ENHRY and CDR2 SYGVKD. The CDR3 here is CAIQQDSTDTQYF. CDR3 DNA sequence: TGTGCCATTCAACAGGACAGTACAGATACGCAGTATTTT.

This clonotype was detected only a few times. J is TRBJ2-1 and V is TRBV5-1; a weak D match, TRBD1 (5 bases). CDR3 length: 15 residues. Trimming shortened V by 4 bases and J by 0 bases, and 11 bases separated the two germline ends. Germline lookup yields CDR1 SGHRS and CDR2 YFSETQ. CDR3 sequence reads: CASSAGSYSYNEQFF. The DNA for the CDR3 is TGCGCCAGCAGCGCAGGGTCTTACTCCTACAATGAGCAGTTCTTC.

This clonotype was seen many times. J is TRBJ2-7 and V is TRBV21-1; TRBD2, the D gene given by the table, was not confirmed from the DNA. TRBV21-1 is a documented pseudogene. The CDR3 is made up of 15 amino acids. CDR3 loop: CASSKVGPGGNEQYF. The CDR3 DNA reads TGTGCCAGCAGCAAAGTCGGGCCTGGAGGGAACGAGCAGTACTTC.

This clonotype was seen more than once but under ten times. The chain combines TRBV5-8 with TRBJ1-2; no reliable D call. This CDR3 spans 15 amino acids. Germline V gene data show CDR1 as SGHTS and CDR2 as YDEGEE. With 0 bases removed from V and 0 bases from J, the gap between germline ends came to 9 bases. The CDR3 loop is CASSLASRANYGYTF. CDR3 coding DNA: TGTGCCAGCAGCTTGGCCTCAAGAGCTAACTATGGCTACACCTTC.

This clonotype was observed at least ten times. The rearrangement uses TRBV19 and TRBJ2-5; tentatively, D is TRBD1 (5 bases). V gave up 1 base and J gave up 5 bases, with 14 bases separating them. The CDR3 totals 15 residues. Germline loops: CDR1 LNHDA, CDR2 SQIVND (reference sequence). The CDR3 spells CASSIVDSRVETQYF. CDR3 nucleotide sequence: TGTGCCAGTAGTATAGTAGACAGCCGGGTGGAGACCCAGTACTTC.

The chain recombines TRBV7-8 with TRBJ2-7, with 8 bases matching TRBD1. The CDR3 loop spans 15 amino acids. Germline-derived CDR1 and CDR2 are SGHVS and FQNEAQ. The V segment lost 5 bases and the J segment 4 bases; nucleotides outside the gene matches: 10. This CDR3 is CASSTRLQGAYEQYF. CDR3 nucleotide sequence: TGTGCCAGCAGCACCCGTCTTCAGGGGGCTTACGAGCAGTACTTC.

The rearrangement joins TRBV19 to TRBJ2-7; TRBD2 agrees at 7 bases. Germline V lookup: CDR1 LNHDA, CDR2 SQIVND (reference sequence). J gave up 7 bases and V 3 bases, and 0 bases lay outside the gene matches. This CDR3 spans 11 amino acids. The CDR3 DNA reads TGTGCCAGTAGTATCGGGAGGGAGCAGTACTTC. Residues: CASSIGREQYF.

This rearrangement joins TRBV10-3 to TRBJ1-4; D is unresolved. V lost 6 bases and J 5 bases, leaving 10 bases between the germline ends. There are 13 residues in the CDR3. Germline V lookup: CDR1 ENHRY, CDR2 SYGVKD. CDR3 bases: TGTGCCATCAGGGTCAATCCCAATGAAAAACTGTTTTTT. Translation: CAIRVNPNEKLFF.

This clonotype was counted between two and nine times. The rearrangement joins TRBV4-3 to TRBJ1-3; D is ambiguous. The CDR3 runs to 15 residues. V was pared by 6 bases and J by 3 bases, with 15 bases between. Germline CDR1 and CDR2: LGHNA and YSLEER. Here the CDR3 reads CASSLNERDGNTIYF. CDR3 nucleotide sequence: TGCGCCAGCAGTCTAAACGAGAGGGATGGAAACACCATATATTTT.

This clonotype has only a few counts. The junction departs from the called germline gene at one end, perhaps through a read error. The rearrangement joins TRBV7-3 to TRBJ2-2; 10 bases map to TRBD1. Germline V lookup: CDR1 SGHTA, CDR2 FQGTGA. The CDR3 has 14 amino acids. DNA of the CDR3: TGTGTCAGCAGCTTAGGGACAGGGGCCGGGGAGCTGTTTTTT. Translation: CVSSLGTGAGELFF.

The V call is TRBV7-2, the J call TRBJ1-6; D is uncertain. V was clipped by 4 bases and J by 9 bases, with 10 bases between them. The V gene's germline CDR1 is SGHTA and CDR2 FQGNSA. This CDR3 has 13 residues. This CDR3 reads CASSSVRLSPLHF. CDR3 sequence (DNA): TGTGCCAGCAGCTCCGTGCGGCTTTCACCCCTCCACTTT. The whole variable domain, filled in from reference TRBV7-2 and TRBJ1-6, reads GAGVSQSPSNKVTEKGKDVELRCDPISGHTALYWYRQSLGQGLEFLIYFQGNSAPDKSGLPSDRFSAERTGGSVSTLTIQRTQQEDSAVYLCASSSVRLSPLHFGNGTRLTVT.

This clonotype has just a few counts. The rearrangement links TRBV2 to TRBJ2-3; TRBD2 agrees at 9 bases. Germline CDR1 is SNHLY and CDR2 is FYNNEI. CDR3 length: 14 residues. Trimming at V came to 10 bases and at J to 5 bases, leaving 10 bases not matched to a gene. DNA for the CDR3: TGTGCCAACAAGGGCGGGGGGGCGAGAGATACGCAGTATTTT. Translated: CANKGGGARDTQYF.

In this sample, this clonotype turned up a few times. The CDR3 protein is CAWSKGPLSYEQYF. As DNA, the CDR3 is TGTGCCTGGAGTAAGGGTCCCCTCTCTTACGAGCAGTACTTC. The chain links TRBV30 to TRBJ2-7; the D is unclear. Looked up from germline, CDR1 is GTSNPN and CDR2 is SVGIG (reference sequence). The ends were cut back, 2 bases at V and 4 bases at J, with 15 bases in the middle. The CDR3 contains 14 residues.

The J gene is TRBJ1-2, the V gene TRBV7-2; D is undetermined. Germline V gene lookup returns CDR1 SGHTA and CDR2 FQGNSA. V was pared by 5 bases and J by 5 bases, with 15 bases between. CDR3 length: 14 amino acids. CDR3 in amino acids: CASSAAGRKYGYTF. The CDR3 nucleotides are TGTGCCAGCAGCGCAGCGGGGAGAAAGTATGGCTACACCTTC.

The CDR3 reads CAIRQGPSYEQYF. DNA for the CDR3: TGTGCCATCCGACAGGGGCCCTCCTACGAGCAGTACTTC. The chain uses TRBV10-3 and TRBJ2-5; TRBD1 agrees at 8 bases. Near its end, the DNA agrees better with TRBJ2-7, so the J call may be wrong. Germline assignment: CDR1 ENHRY and CDR2 SYGVKD. The CDR3 runs 13 residues.

This clonotype was counted a few times. V is TRBV4-3 and J is TRBJ2-5, with 8 positions matching TRBD2. CDR1 LGHNA and CDR2 YSLEER come from the germline V gene. With 3 bases clipped from V and 9 bases from J, the junction kept 6 bases outside the gene matches. The CDR3 spans 13 residues. CDR3 amino acids: CASSQAREGAQYF. Here the CDR3 DNA reads TGCGCCAGCAGCCAGGCTCGGGAGGGGGCCCAGTACTTC.